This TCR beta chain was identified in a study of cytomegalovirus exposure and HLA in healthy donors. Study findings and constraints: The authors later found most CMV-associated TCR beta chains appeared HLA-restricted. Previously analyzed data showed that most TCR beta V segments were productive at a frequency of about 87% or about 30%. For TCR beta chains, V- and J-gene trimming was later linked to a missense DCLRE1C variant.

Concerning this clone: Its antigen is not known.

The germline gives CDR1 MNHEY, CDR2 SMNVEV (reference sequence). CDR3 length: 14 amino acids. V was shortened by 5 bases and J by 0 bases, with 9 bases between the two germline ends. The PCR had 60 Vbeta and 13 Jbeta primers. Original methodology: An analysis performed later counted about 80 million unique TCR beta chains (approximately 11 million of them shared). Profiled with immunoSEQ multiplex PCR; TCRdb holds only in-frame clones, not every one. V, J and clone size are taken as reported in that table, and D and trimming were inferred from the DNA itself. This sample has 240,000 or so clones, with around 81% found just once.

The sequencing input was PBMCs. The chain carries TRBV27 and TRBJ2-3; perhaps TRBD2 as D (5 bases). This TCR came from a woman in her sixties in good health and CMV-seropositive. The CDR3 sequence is CASSPERSTDTQYF. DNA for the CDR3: TGTGCCAGCAGTCCGGAGCGGAGCACAGATACGCAGTATTTT.